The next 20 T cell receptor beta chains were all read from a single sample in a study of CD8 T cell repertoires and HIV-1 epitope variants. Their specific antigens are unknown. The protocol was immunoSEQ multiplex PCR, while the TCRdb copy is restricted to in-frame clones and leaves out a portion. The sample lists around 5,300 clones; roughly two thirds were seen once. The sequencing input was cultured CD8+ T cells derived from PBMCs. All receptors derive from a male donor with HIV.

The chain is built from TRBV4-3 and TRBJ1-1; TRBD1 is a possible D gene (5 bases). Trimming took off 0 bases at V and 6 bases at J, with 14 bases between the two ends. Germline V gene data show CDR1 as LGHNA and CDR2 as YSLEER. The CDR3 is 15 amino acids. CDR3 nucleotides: TGCGCCAGCAGCCAAGAACGGGGACTACGGGCTGAAGCTTTCTTT. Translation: CASSQERGLRAEAFF.

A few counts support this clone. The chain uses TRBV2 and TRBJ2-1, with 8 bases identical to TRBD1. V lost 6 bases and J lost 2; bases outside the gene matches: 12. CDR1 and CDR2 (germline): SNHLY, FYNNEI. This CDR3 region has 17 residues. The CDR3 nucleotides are TGTGCCAGCAGCTCCATCGGGCAGGGGGCCACCTACAATGAGCAGTTCTTC. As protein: CASSSIGQGATYNEQFF.

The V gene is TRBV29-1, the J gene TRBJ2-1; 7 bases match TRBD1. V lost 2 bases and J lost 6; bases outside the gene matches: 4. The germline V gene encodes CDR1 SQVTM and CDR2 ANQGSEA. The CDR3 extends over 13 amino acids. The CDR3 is CSVEPYRGNEQFF. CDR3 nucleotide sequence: TGCAGCGTTGAACCGTACAGGGGCAATGAGCAGTTCTTC.

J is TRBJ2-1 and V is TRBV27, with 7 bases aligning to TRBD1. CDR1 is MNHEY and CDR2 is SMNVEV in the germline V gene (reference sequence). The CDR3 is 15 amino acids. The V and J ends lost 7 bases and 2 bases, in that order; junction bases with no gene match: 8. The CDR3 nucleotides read TGTGCCAGCACTTGGGGGACAGATACCTACAATGAGCAGTTCTTC. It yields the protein CASTWGTDTYNEQFF.

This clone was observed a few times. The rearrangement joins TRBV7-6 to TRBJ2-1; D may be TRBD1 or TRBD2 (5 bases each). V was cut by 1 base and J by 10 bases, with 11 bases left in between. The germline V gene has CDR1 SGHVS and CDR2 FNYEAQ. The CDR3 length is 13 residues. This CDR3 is CASSLDRSGEQFF. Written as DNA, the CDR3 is TGTGCCAGCAGCTTAGACAGGTCGGGGGAGCAGTTCTTC.

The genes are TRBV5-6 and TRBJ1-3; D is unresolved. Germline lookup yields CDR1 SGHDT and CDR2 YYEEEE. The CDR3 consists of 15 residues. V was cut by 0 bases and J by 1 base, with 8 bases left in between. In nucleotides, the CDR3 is TGTGCCAGCAGCTTGGCCCCAGCATCTGGAAACACCATATATTTT. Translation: CASSLAPASGNTIYF. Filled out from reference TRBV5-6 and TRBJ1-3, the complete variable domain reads DAGVTQSPTHLIKTRGQQVTLRCSPKSGHDTVSWYQQALGQGPQFIFQYYEEEERQRGNFPDRFSGHQFPNYSSELNVNALLLGDSALYLCASSLAPASGNTIYFGEGSWLTVV.

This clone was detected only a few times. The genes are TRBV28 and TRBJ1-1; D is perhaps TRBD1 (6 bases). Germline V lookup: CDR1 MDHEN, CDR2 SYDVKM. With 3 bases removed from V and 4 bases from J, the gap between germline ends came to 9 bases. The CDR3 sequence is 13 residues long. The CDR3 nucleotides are TGTGCCAGCAGTTTCCCGACAGGCACTGAAGCTTTCTTT. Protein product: CASSFPTGTEAFF.

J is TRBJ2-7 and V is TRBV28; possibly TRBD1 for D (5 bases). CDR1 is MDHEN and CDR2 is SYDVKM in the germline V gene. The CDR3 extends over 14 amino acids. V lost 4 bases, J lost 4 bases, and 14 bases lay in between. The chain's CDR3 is CASSSGLSDYEQYF. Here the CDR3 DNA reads TGTGCCAGCAGTTCAGGGCTGTCGGATTACGAGCAGTACTTC.

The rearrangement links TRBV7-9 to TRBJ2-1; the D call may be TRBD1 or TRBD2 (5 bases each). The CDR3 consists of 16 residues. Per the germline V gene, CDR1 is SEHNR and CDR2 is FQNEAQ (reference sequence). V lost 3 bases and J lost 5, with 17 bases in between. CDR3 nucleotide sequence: TGTGCCAGCAGCTTCCATTTGAGGGGAGCAGACAATGAGCAGTTCTTC. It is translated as CASSFHLRGADNEQFF.

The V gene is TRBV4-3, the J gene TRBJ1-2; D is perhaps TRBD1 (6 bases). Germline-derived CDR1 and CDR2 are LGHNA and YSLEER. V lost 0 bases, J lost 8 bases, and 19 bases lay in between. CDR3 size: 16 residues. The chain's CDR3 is CASSQERRQGTGGYTF. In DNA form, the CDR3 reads TGCGCCAGCAGCCAAGAGCGTCGGCAGGGGACGGGAGGCTACACCTTC.

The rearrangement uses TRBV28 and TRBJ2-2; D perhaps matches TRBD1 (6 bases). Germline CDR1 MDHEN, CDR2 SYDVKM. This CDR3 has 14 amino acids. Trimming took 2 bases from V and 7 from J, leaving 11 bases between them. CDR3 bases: TGTGCCAGCAGTTTAATCAGGGGTATCGGGGAGCTGTTTTTT. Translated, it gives CASSLIRGIGELFF.

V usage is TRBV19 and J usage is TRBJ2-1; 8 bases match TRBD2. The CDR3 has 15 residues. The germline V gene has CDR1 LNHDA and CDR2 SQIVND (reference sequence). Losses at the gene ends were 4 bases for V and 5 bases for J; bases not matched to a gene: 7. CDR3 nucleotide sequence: TGTGCCAGTAGTACCAGCGGGAGTGGGCACAATGAGCAGTTCTTC. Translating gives CASSTSGSGHNEQFF.

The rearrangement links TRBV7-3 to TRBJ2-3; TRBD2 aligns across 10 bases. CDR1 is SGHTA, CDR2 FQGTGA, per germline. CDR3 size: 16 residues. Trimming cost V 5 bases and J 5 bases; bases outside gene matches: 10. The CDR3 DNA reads TGTGCCAGCAGCCCGACCTTAGCGGGGGGCGGAGATACGCAGTATTTT. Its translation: CASSPTLAGGGDTQYF.

The CDR3 reads CASSPLLAGGHPNKTQYF. The CDR3 nucleotides are TGTGCCAGCAGCCCCCTGCTAGCGGGAGGCCACCCGAATAAGACCCAGTACTTC. The chain combines TRBV7-9 with TRBJ2-5; 11 bases match TRBD2. The CDR3 length is 18 residues. The germline V gene has CDR1 SEHNR and CDR2 FQNEAQ (reference sequence). After removal of 5 bases from V and 6 bases from J, the junction contained 17 bases not matched to a gene.

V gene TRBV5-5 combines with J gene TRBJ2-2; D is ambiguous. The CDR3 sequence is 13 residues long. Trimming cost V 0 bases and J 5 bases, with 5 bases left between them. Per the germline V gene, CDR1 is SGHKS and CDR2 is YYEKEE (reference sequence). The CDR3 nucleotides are TGTGCCAGCAGCTTGGCCGGTACCGGGGAGCTGTTTTTT. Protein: CASSLAGTGELFF.

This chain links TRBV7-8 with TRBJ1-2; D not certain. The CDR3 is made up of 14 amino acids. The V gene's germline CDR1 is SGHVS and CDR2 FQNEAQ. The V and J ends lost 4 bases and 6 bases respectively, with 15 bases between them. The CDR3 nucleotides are TGTGCCAGCAGCTCCCAGAGTCCTGGGCATGGCTACACCTTC. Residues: CASSSQSPGHGYTF.

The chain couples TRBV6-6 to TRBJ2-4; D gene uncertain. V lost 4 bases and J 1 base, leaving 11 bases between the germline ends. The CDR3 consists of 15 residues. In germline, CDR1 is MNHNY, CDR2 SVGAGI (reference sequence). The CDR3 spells CASSSPDRAKNIQYF. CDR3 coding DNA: TGTGCCAGCAGTTCCCCCGATAGGGCCAAAAACATTCAGTACTTC.

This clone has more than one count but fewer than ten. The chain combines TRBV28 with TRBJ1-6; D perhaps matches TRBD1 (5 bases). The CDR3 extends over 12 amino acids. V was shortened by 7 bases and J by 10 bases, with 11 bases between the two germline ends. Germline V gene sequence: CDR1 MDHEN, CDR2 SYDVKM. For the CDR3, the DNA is TGTGCCAGCACCACCGAGGGGTCACCCCTCCACTTT. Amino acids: CASTTEGSPLHF.

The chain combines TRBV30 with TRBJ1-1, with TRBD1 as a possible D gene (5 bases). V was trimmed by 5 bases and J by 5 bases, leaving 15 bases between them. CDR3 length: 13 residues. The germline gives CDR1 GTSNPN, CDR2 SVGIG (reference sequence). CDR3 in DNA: TGTGCCTGGGGCGGGCAGGGAAGTACTGAAGCTTTCTTT. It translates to CAWGGQGSTEAFF.

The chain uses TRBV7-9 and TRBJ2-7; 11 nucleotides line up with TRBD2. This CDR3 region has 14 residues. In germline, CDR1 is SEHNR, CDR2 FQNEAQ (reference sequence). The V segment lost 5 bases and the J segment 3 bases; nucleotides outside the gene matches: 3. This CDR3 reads CASSPTSGIYEQYF. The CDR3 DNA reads TGTGCCAGCAGCCCGACTAGCGGGATCTACGAGCAGTACTTC. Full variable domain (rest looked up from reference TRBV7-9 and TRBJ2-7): DTGVSQNPRHKITKRGQNVTFRCDPISEHNRLYWYRQTLGQGPEFLTYFQNEAQLEKSRLLSDRFSAERPKGSFSTLEIQRTEQGDSAMYLCASSPTSGIYEQYFGPGTRLTVT.